A selection of T cell receptor beta chains follows, all from one sample in a study of blood T cell repertoires in COVID-19. The table came from immunoSEQ multiplex PCR; TCRdb's copy has only in-frame clones and leaves some out. The sample yields roughly 55,000 clones, less than 90% seen once. The source material was peripheral blood. These receptors all stem from a woman aged 55 to 70 with acute or convalescent COVID-19. CDR3s include the opening cysteine and the closing phenylalanine or tryptophan. D genes are given only for firm matches. Expanded clones are given a class, and other clones once, few, many or no size at all.

D gene,clone size,V gene,J gene,CDR3 DNA,CDR3 protein
.,few,TRBV29-1,TRBJ1-2,TGCAGCGTTTTAGCTAAAGGAACCCCAGCAGAAGGCTACACCTTC,CSVLAKGTPAEGYTF
TRBD1,.,TRBV6-5,TRBJ2-7,TGTGCCAGCAGTAGGACAGGGGTTCCCTACGAGCAGTACTTC,CASSRTGVPYEQYF
.,few,TRBV5-3,TRBJ2-5,TGTGCCAGAAGCTTTGGAAATTCGGAGGGTCAAGAGACCCAGTACTTC,CARSFGNSEGQETQYF
.,.,TRBV28,TRBJ1-2,TGTGCCAGCAGCCCAATCTCAGGGTTAGGCTACACCTTC,CASSPISGLGYTF
.,.,TRBV7-8,TRBJ1-2,TGTGCCAGCAGCTTGGCGGCACAGGCGGCGTTAGGCTACACCTTC,CASSLAAQAALGYTF
.,.,TRBV4-1,TRBJ2-7,TGCGCCAGCAGCCAACTGGACAGAGCCTACGAGCAGTACTTC,CASSQLDRAYEQYF
.,.,TRBV6-1,TRBJ1-6,TGTGCCAGCAGTGAAGCCCCGGGATCTAATTCACCCCTCCACTTT,CASSEAPGSNSPLHF
TRBD1,.,TRBV19,TRBJ2-7,TGTGCCAGCACTGACAGGGGAACCTACGAGCAGTACTTC,CASTDRGTYEQYF
TRBD1,.,TRBV5-4,TRBJ2-7,TGTGCCAGCAGTGTCCGGGGACAGGGGGGACACGAGCAGTACTTC,CASSVRGQGGHEQYF
.,.,TRBV6-6,TRBJ1-2,TGTGCCAGCAATAGAGGGGGACAAAAAGATTATGGCTACACCTTC,CASNRGGQKDYGYTF
.,.,TRBV6-1,TRBJ1-3,TGTGCCAGCAGTGAACAGGGTCGCAGGGGAACGAACACCATATATTTT,CASSEQGRRGTNTIYF
.,.,TRBV15,TRBJ1-5,TGTGCCACCAGCAGTGGACAGTTGAATCAGCCCCAGCATTTT,CATSSGQLNQPQHF
.,.,TRBV29-1,TRBJ2-5,TGCAGCGTTCGACACGGCAGGGAGACCCAGTACTTC,CSVRHGRETQYF
TRBD2,.,TRBV9,TRBJ2-7,TGTGCCAGCAGCGGACAGCGGGAGCCCTACGAGCAGTACTTC,CASSGQREPYEQYF
.,few,TRBV19,TRBJ1-1,TGTGCCAGTAGTATAGCGGAGGGTCAACGAGCTTTCTTT,CASSIAEGQRAFF
.,.,TRBV29-1,TRBJ2-7,TGCAGCGTTCTAACCTTTTACGAGCAGTACTTC,CSVLTFYEQYF
TRBD2,.,TRBV29-1,TRBJ2-5,TGCAGCGTCACCACACTAGCGGGGAGAGAGACCCAGTACTTC,CSVTTLAGRETQYF
TRBD1,.,TRBV9,TRBJ1-1,TGTGCCAGCAGCGGGGGTAAGGGACAGACTGAAGCTTTCTTT,CASSGGKGQTEAFF
.,.,TRBV6-1,TRBJ1-2,TGTGCCAGCAGTGAAGTGTCAGGCTATGGCTACACCTTC,CASSEVSGYGYTF
TRBD1,.,TRBV2,TRBJ1-6,TGTGCCAGCAGAAAAGGGGGGACAGCTGTAAATTCACCCCTCCACTTT,CASRKGGTAVNSPLHF
TRBD2,.,TRBV6-5,TRBJ2-1,TGTGCCAGCAGTTGGGCTAGCGGGATAGGTTACAATGAGCAGTTCTTC,CASSWASGIGYNEQFF
TRBD1,.,TRBV24-1,TRBJ1-2,TGTGCCACCAGTACAACGGACAGGTACTATGGCTACACCTTC,CATSTTDRYYGYTF
.,.,TRBV7-2,TRBJ2-1,TGTGCCAGCAGCTTGTCCCCAGGGACACTCAATGGGAATGAGCAGTTCTTC,CASSLSPGTLNGNEQFF
.,.,TRBV15,TRBJ1-1,TGTGCCACCAGCAGAGAGAGGAGGGATAGGTACCAGTTT,CATSRERRDRYQF
.,.,TRBV7-2,TRBJ2-1,TGTGCCAGCAGCCTTAGGGGAAGTGTGGATGAGCAGTTCTTC,CASSLRGSVDEQFF
.,.,TRBV5-1,TRBJ1-1,TGCGCCAGCAGCTTGAATACCAACAGGGTGGGTGAAGCTTTCTTT,CASSLNTNRVGEAFF
TRBD1,once,TRBV7-7,TRBJ1-6,TGTGCCAGCAGCCAGGGACAGGATAATTCACCCCTCCACTTT,CASSQGQDNSPLHF
TRBD1,.,TRBV3-1/TRBV3-2,TRBJ1-2,TGTGCCAGCAGGACAGGGTCTTATGGCTACACCTTC,CASRTGSYGYTF
TRBD2,.,TRBV28,TRBJ2-1,TGTGCCAGCAGTTTGGGCGGGGGGAGCTACAATGAGCAGTTCTTC,CASSLGGGSYNEQFF
TRBD1,.,TRBV5-5,TRBJ1-2,TGTGCCAGCTCCCAGGGACAGGACTATGGCTACACCTTC,CASSQGQDYGYTF
.,.,TRBV19,TRBJ1-5,TGTGCCACTAAGGTCGTGGCGAACTATGGCAATCAGCCCCAGCATTTT,CATKVVANYGNQPQHF
.,.,TRBV28,TRBJ1-2,TGTGCCAGCAGTTTATATCCTTTTAACTATGGCTACACCTTC,CASSLYPFNYGYTF
.,.,TRBV28,TRBJ1-1,TGTGCCAGCAGTTTAAGCGGGGCTCTGAACACTGAAGCTTTCTTT,CASSLSGALNTEAFF
TRBD1,.,TRBV10-3,TRBJ2-5,TGTGCCATCAGTGACCATACGGGACAGGGGTCGACCCAAGAGACCCAGTACTTC,CAISDHTGQGSTQETQYF
TRBD1,.,TRBV7-9,TRBJ1-2,TGTGCCAGCAGTTCGCAGGACAGGACTTTCAACTATGGCTACACCTTC,CASSSQDRTFNYGYTF
TRBD1,.,TRBV7-8,TRBJ2-7,TGTGCCAGCAGCGCGGGGGACAGGGGCCTGGGCGAGCAGTACTTC,CASSAGDRGLGEQYF
.,.,TRBV29-1,TRBJ1-2,TGCAGCGTTGAAGAGGGAGGGTCCCCTAACTATGGCTACACCTTC,CSVEEGGSPNYGYTF
TRBD1,.,TRBV6-5,TRBJ1-2,TGTGCCAGCAGTTCCCGACAGGGAAAAGGCTACACCTTC,CASSSRQGKGYTF
TRBD1,.,TRBV4-2,TRBJ1-4,TGTGCCAGCACATTGGGACAGGGAAATGAAAAACTGTTTTTT,CASTLGQGNEKLFF
.,.,TRBV5-6,TRBJ2-5,TGTGCCAGCCTTCTCCGCGGTCAAGAGACCCAGTACTTC,CASLLRGQETQYF
.,.,TRBV20-1,TRBJ1-1,TGCTCTTCTACCCCGAACACTGAAGCTTTCTTT,CSSTPNTEAFF
TRBD1,.,TRBV6-1,TRBJ2-2,TGTGCCAGCAGTGTTTCCGGGACAGGGTCTATCGGGGAGCTGTTTTTT,CASSVSGTGSIGELFF
TRBD2,.,TRBV15,TRBJ2-1,TGTGCCACCAGCAGAGATCTTTCGGGGGGGCCTCCCAATGAGCAGTTCTTC,CATSRDLSGGPPNEQFF
.,.,TRBV13,TRBJ2-7,TGTGCCAGCAGCTTAAAAAAAGGGGTCTACGAGCAGTACTTC,CASSLKKGVYEQYF
TRBD1,.,TRBV5-1,TRBJ1-1,TGCGCCAGCAGCGCAAGGACAGGCGGAACTGAAGCTTTCTTT,CASSARTGGTEAFF
TRBD1,.,TRBV5-6,TRBJ2-2,TGTGCCAGCAGCTCCCTCTCCGACAGGGGACTTAACACCGGGGAGCTGTTTTTT,CASSSLSDRGLNTGELFF
TRBD2,.,TRBV27,TRBJ2-1,TGTGCCAGCAAACTCTTCTATCTAGCGGGGGGCTTGGGGAGCTCCTACAATGAGCAGTTCTTC,CASKLFYLAGGLGSSYNEQFF
.,few,TRBV10-3,TRBJ1-1,TGTGCCATCAGTGAGTCTTCTGGCAGGGGTAACACTGAAGCTTTCTTT,CAISESSGRGNTEAFF
.,.,TRBV4-2,TRBJ2-1,TGTGCCAGCAGCCAAGGAACTAGCCGCTCCTACAATGAGCAGTTCTTC,CASSQGTSRSYNEQFF
.,.,TRBV4-1,TRBJ2-5,TGCGCCAGCAGCCAAGTGTCGGGACTGGAAGAGACCCAGTACTTC,CASSQVSGLEETQYF
.,once,TRBV19,TRBJ1-1,TGTGCCAGTAGTATAGGGAGAGAGGGAAGGACTGAAGCTTTCTTT,CASSIGREGRTEAFF
TRBD1,.,TRBV5-1,TRBJ2-5,TGCGCCAGCAGCTGGACAGGGACCGAAGAGACCCAGTACTTC,CASSWTGTEETQYF
TRBD1,.,TRBV18,TRBJ2-5,TGTGCCAGCTCACCATACATCGGGACAGGGATCCAAGAGACCCAGTACTTC,CASSPYIGTGIQETQYF